This passage covers 29 T cell receptor beta chains from one sample sequenced in a study of T cells expressing NK-cell markers. TCRdb reprocessed the 5' RACE reads and reports one entry per CDR3 protein, with no DNA. Across about half a million distinct CDR3 sequences, the top ten clones capture 1.4% of the sample. The sequenced material came from blood T cells: a sorted CD56 or NKG2C T cell subset, CD4+ or CD8+ T cells, or bulk PBMC T cells (not recorded which). Source of these receptors: a woman in her forties or fifties in good health.

The chain recombines TRBV7-9 with TRBJ1-1; with no DNA, the TCRdb D assignment of TRBD1 cannot be verified. This CDR3 region has 17 residues. From germline, CDR1 is SEHNR and CDR2 FQNEAQ (reference sequence). The chain's CDR3 is CASSNVPGQGQGTEAFF.

This chain uses TRBV20-1 with TRBJ1-1. In germline, CDR1 is DFQATT, CDR2 SNEGSKA (reference sequence). This CDR3 region has 15 residues. The CDR3 is CSAIHTTRRYTEAFF.

V and J are TRBV11-2 and TRBJ2-3; the TRBD2 assignment by TCRdb is unverifiable without DNA. The CDR3 runs 14 residues. The germline V gene has CDR1 SGHAT and CDR2 FQNNGV. The CDR3 protein is CASSTSPGRDTQYF.

This sequence joins TRBV3-1 and TRBJ2-2. This CDR3 spans 13 amino acids. CDR1 and CDR2 (germline): LGHDT, YNNKEL (reference sequence). The chain's CDR3 is CASSRPESGELFF.

The rearrangement uses TRBV30 and TRBJ1-4; the TCRdb call, TRBD1, lacks DNA for checking. The CDR3 has 14 residues. Germline loops: CDR1 GTSNPN, CDR2 SVGIG (reference sequence). CDR3 sequence: CAWSTGADGEKLFF.

The rearrangement joins TRBV6-5 to TRBJ2-7; the TRBD1 assignment by TCRdb is unverifiable without DNA. Looked up from germline, CDR1 is MNHEY and CDR2 is SVGAGI. The CDR3 loop spans 16 amino acids. The CDR3 is CASSYSSRGATYEQYF.

The V and J genes are TRBV6-5 and TRBJ2-5; the D call from TCRdb, TRBD2, cannot be confirmed without DNA. From germline, CDR1 is MNHEY and CDR2 SVGAGI. The CDR3 is 14 amino acids. The CDR3 spells CASRKAGRSETQYF.

The genes are TRBV6-1 and TRBJ1-1. CDR3 size: 13 residues. Germline V gene sequence: CDR1 MNHNS, CDR2 SASEGT. This CDR3 reads CASSTGWNTEAFF.

The chain uses TRBV5-1 and TRBJ2-4; the D call from TCRdb, TRBD1, cannot be confirmed without DNA. Germline V gene data show CDR1 as SGHRS and CDR2 as YFSETQ. This CDR3 is 15 amino acids long. This CDR3 is CASSLGQGAGNIQYF.

V and J are TRBV3-1 and TRBJ1-5; with no DNA, the TCRdb D assignment of TRBD1 cannot be verified. The CDR3 length is 14 residues. Germline V gives CDR1 LGHDT, CDR2 YNNKEL (reference sequence). This CDR3 is CASSQERGRRPQHF.

The chain is built from TRBV29-1 and TRBJ2-1; as DNA is missing, the TRBD2 call by TCRdb cannot be tested. CDR1 SQVTM and CDR2 ANQGSEA come from the germline V gene. The CDR3 spans 17 residues. CDR3 loop: CSVEDLVKLAAINEQFF.

This rearrangement joins TRBV10-3 to TRBJ1-4. The germline gives CDR1 ENHRY, CDR2 SYGVKD. The CDR3 is 11 residues long. This chain's CDR3 is CATSGDEKLFF.

The chain couples TRBV7-9 to TRBJ2-7. Germline CDR1 SEHNR, CDR2 FQNEAQ (reference sequence). CDR3 length equals 15 residues. The CDR3 is CASSLSDLGSYEQYF.

The chain links TRBV29-1 to TRBJ2-6; the TRBD2 assignment by TCRdb is unverifiable without DNA. CDR1 is SQVTM and CDR2 is ANQGSEA in the germline V gene. There are 16 residues in the CDR3. The CDR3 reads CSVDRLSPLGANVLTF.

The J gene is TRBJ2-6, the V gene TRBV12-3 or TRBV12-4. CDR3 length: 14 amino acids. The CDR3 sequence: CASSFSGAKIVLTF.

The gene calls are TRBV29-1 and TRBJ2-1; the D gene TCRdb calls, TRBD2, cannot be checked with no DNA. This CDR3 spans 15 amino acids. Germline assignment: CDR1 SQVTM and CDR2 ANQGSEA. CDR3 region: CSVGLRLALNNEQFF.

The rearrangement links TRBV5-1 to TRBJ2-1; TCRdb indicates TRBD2, and absent DNA this call remains unverified. Germline CDR1 reads SGHRS; CDR2 reads YFSETQ. This CDR3 is built from 15 residues. CDR3 protein: CASSLGRGTHNEQFF.

The chain links TRBV20-1 to TRBJ2-1; TCRdb's D gene call, TRBD1, goes unchecked for lack of DNA. The germline V gene encodes CDR1 DFQATT and CDR2 SNEGSKA (reference sequence). The CDR3 runs to 11 residues. CDR3 sequence reads: CSARDGTREFF.

The J gene is TRBJ1-2, the V gene TRBV7-3; there is no DNA to check the TCRdb D call of TRBD1. The germline CDR1 and CDR2 sequences are SGHTA and FQGTGA. The CDR3 has 17 residues. CDR3 sequence reads: CASSLIGGQGDNYGYTF.

The gene calls are TRBV6-5 and TRBJ2-5; TCRdb's D gene call, TRBD2, goes unchecked for lack of DNA. Germline V gene lookup returns CDR1 MNHEY and CDR2 SVGAGI. The CDR3 runs 13 residues. CDR3 amino acids: CASSLHFEKTQYF.

The CDR3 sequence is CASSLSGGGRDTQYF. The V gene is TRBV28, the J gene TRBJ2-3; no DNA is available, so the TRBD1 call from TCRdb remains unchecked. Germline-derived CDR1 and CDR2 are MDHEN and SYDVKM. The CDR3 runs to 15 residues.

The V gene is TRBV6-2 or TRBV6-3, the J gene TRBJ1-2. The CDR3 contains 14 residues. Germline CDR1 is MNHEY and CDR2 is SVGEGT. The chain's CDR3 is CASSYQILGYGYTF.

The genes are TRBV5-6 and TRBJ1-3. This CDR3 has 15 residues. Germline-derived CDR1 and CDR2 are SGHDT and YYEEEE. The chain's CDR3 is CASSYHDVRGNTIYF.

This chain links TRBV7-3 with TRBJ2-2; without DNA, the TCRdb call of TRBD2 cannot be checked. Germline CDR1 and CDR2: SGHTA and FQGTGA. The CDR3 is 16 residues long. CDR3 protein: CASSLTTGGPTGELFF.

This chain uses TRBV12-3 or TRBV12-4 with TRBJ2-3; the D call of TRBD2 rests on TCRdb alone, since no DNA is present to check it. This CDR3 spans 16 amino acids. CDR3 in amino acids: CASSLGTSLRTDTQYF.

The V and J genes are TRBV29-1 and TRBJ1-1. Per germline, CDR1 SQVTM and CDR2 ANQGSEA. The CDR3 consists of 12 residues. The chain's CDR3 is CSVEEGLTEAFF.

The chain couples TRBV15 to TRBJ2-1; TCRdb's D gene call, TRBD1, goes unchecked for lack of DNA. The V gene's germline CDR1 is LNHNV and CDR2 YYDKDF (reference sequence). The CDR3 has 15 amino acids. This CDR3 is CATSSHRGRKNEQFF.

The chain recombines TRBV27 with TRBJ1-1; TCRdb designates TRBD1, a call that cannot be tested without DNA. The length of the CDR3 is 14 residues. Germline loops: CDR1 MNHEY, CDR2 SMNVEV (reference sequence). The CDR3 protein is CASSVGAMNTEAFF.

This chain connects TRBV4-1 to TRBJ2-7; TCRdb's D call, TRBD2, is unchecked because there is no DNA. Germline V gene data show CDR1 as MGHRA and CDR2 as YSYEKL. This CDR3 comprises 16 residues. The CDR3 is CASSQAGLAGGYEQYF.